In its sample, the clone carrying this T cell receptor (beta chain) was seen many times. Germline V gene data show CDR1 as SGHAT and CDR2 as FQNNGV. The V end was cut by 0 bases, the J end by 1 base, with 10 bases between. This CDR3 has 16 amino acids. The data were obtained in a study of T cells in Graves' hyperthyroidism and ophthalmopathy. What was amplified from RNA transcripts were TCR beta CDR3 regions. The study used the HTBI primer set for a first-round RT-PCR of the TCR CDR3. TCRdb reprocessed the multiplex PCR reads via MiXCR and lists one record per CDR3 protein. The sample has hundreds of thousands of distinct CDR3 sequences; around 13% are singletons.

The clonotype originates from a woman aged 25 to 39 with Graves' hyperthyroidism that later progressed to Graves' ophthalmopathy. The source material was blood. This sequence joins TRBV11-2 and TRBJ2-1; D is undetermined. CDR3 loop: CASSLDAPSSYNEQFF. Written as DNA, the CDR3 is TGTGCCAGCAGCTTAGATGCCCCTAGTTCCTACAATGAGCAGTTCTTC.